In its sample, the clone carrying this T cell receptor beta chain was seen many times. What it binds is unknown. The source of the sample is a study of read filtering for tumor transcriptome and immune sequencing. For the study at large: R-ISS stage counts were about eight for I, about 16 for II, roughly seven for III. After DNase treatment, RNA was made into whole-transcriptome libraries. Per sample, TCR-region reads ranged about 3.5 to 11 million by IR-seq, 85 to 1273 by RNA-seq. Overall study results and limits: Correlation between methods rose after single-read clonotypes were removed.

Germline loops: CDR1 MNHEY, CDR2 SVGAGI. This CDR3 is 15 amino acids long. Trimming removed 6 bases at V and 0 bases at J, with 11 bases between. From roughly 390 ng of RNA, a library with molecular barcoded alpha/delta and beta/gamma adaptors was made. TCRdb recomputed calls from the reads with MiXCR, one row per CDR3 protein. The table has almost 40,000 distinct CDR3 sequences, 12% to 15% seen once; the top ten hold roughly a sixth. The sequence was collected from a donor aged 40 or over with multiple myeloma. The chain joins TRBV6-5 to TRBJ1-4; no clear D. The sequenced sample was a population of CD138-negative cells sorted from bone marrow. This CDR3 reads CASSTVRATNEKLFF. CDR3 nucleotides: TGTGCCAGCAGCACCGTCCGTGCAACTAATGAAAAACTGTTTTTT.